This TCR beta chain was recovered during a study of CXCR3-negative and CXCR3-positive naive CD8 T cells. Regarding the study as a whole: CXCR3-positive naive cells carried more hydrophobic TRB CDR3s than CXCR3-negative ones. Freshly isolated PBMCs were used in most assays, given partial CXCR3 loss after freezing.

The libraries of TRB cDNA were prepared using 5' RACE with UMI labels. Reprocessing the 5' RACE reads, TCRdb reports a single entry for every CDR3 protein and omits DNA. This listing includes around 63,000 distinct CDR3 sequences. Germline V lookup: CDR1 SQVTM, CDR2 ANQGSEA. The CDR3 spans 11 residues. Note on this clonotype: No antigen is known for it.

The naive CD8+ gate required CD45RO-CCR7+CD27+CD95- phenotype. The chain recombines TRBV29-1 with TRBJ1-1. Sequencing was carried out using naive CXCR3+ CD8+ T cells from blood. Subset specified: CD45RO-CCR7+CD27+CD95- naive CD8+ T cells expressing CXCR3 (TNR3+). The TCR comes from a human donor in good health. Some clones in this sample may be carry-over from other donors' samples. CDR3 loop: CSGEGDTEAFF.